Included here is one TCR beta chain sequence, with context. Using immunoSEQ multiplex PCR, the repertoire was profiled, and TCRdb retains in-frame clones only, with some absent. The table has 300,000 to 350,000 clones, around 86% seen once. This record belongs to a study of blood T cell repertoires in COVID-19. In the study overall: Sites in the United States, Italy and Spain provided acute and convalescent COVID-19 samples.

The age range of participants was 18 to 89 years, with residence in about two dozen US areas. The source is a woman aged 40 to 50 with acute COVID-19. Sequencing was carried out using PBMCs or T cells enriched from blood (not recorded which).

The CDR3 DNA is TGTGCCACCAGCAGCGGGGAGGGGTATGGAAATCAGCCCCAGCATTTT. Amino acids: CATSSGEGYGNQPQHF. V is TRBV15 and J is TRBJ1-5; perhaps TRBD1 as D (5 bases). Germline V gene sequence: CDR1 LNHNV, CDR2 YYDKDF (reference sequence). The CDR3 length is 16 residues. Trimming took off 3 bases at V and 4 bases at J, with 16 bases between the two ends.